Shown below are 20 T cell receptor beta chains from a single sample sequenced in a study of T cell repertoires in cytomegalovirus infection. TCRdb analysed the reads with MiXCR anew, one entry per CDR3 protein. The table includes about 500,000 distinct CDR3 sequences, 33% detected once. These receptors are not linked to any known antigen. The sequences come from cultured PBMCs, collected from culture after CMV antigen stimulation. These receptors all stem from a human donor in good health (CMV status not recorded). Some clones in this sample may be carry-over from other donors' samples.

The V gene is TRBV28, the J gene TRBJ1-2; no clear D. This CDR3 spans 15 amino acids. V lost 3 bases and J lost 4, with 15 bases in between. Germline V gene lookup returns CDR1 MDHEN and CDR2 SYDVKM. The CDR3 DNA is TGTGCCAGCAGTTTGCCCCGGTTACTAGGCTATGGCTACACCTTC. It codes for CASSLPRLLGYGYTF.

The CDR3 DNA is TGTGCCAGCAGTGAAGCGGAGACCCAGTACTTC. Residues: CASSEAETQYF. This sequence joins TRBV2 and TRBJ2-5; D is unclear. V was cut by 0 bases and J by 5 bases, with 1 base left in between. Germline CDR1 is SNHLY and CDR2 is FYNNEI. CDR3 length equals 11 residues.

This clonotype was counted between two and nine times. The CDR3 nucleotides read TGTGCCAGCAGTTTGAAAGCCGAGCCAGCTTTCTTT. Its translation: CASSLKAEPAFF. The chain is built from TRBV12-3 or TRBV12-4 and TRBJ1-1; D ambiguous. V gave up 3 bases and J gave up 10 bases, with 12 bases separating them. CDR3 size: 12 residues.

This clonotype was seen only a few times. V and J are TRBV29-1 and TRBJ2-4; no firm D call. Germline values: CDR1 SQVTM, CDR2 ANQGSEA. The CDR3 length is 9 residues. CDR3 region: CNPGNIQYF. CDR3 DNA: TGCAATCCGGGAAACATTCAGTACTTC.

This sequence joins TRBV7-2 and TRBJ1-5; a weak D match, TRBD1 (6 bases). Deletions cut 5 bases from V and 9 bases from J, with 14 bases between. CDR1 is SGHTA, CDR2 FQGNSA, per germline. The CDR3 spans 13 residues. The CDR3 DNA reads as TGTGCCAGCAGCCCGGGACAAGAAAGGCCCCAGCATTTT. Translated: CASSPGQERPQHF.

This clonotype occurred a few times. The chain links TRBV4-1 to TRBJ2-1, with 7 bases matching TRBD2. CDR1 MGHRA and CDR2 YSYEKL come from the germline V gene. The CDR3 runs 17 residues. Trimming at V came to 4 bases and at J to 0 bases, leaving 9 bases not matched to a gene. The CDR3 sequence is CASSLFPRGSSYNEQFF. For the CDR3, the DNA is TGCGCCAGCAGCCTCTTCCCGCGGGGGAGCTCCTACAATGAGCAGTTCTTC.

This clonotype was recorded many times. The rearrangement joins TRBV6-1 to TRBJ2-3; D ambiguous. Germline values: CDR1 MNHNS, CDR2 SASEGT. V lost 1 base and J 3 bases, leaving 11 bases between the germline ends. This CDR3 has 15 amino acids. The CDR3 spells CASSEVSRRTDTQYF. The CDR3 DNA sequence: TGTGCCAGCAGTGAAGTATCAAGGCGGACAGATACGCAGTATTTT.

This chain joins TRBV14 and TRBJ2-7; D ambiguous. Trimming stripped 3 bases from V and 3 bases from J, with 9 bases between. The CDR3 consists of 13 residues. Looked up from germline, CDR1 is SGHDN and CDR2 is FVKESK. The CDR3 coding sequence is TGTGCCAGCAGCCAGAGTCAGTTCTACGAGCAGTACGTC. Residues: CASSQSQFYEQYV.

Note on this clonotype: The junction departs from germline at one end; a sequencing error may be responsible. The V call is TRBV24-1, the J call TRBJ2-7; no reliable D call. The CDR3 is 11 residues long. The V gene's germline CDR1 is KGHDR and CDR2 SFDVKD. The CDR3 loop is CAASDRIRQYF. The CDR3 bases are TGTGCCGCCAGTGATAGGATACGACAGTACTTC.

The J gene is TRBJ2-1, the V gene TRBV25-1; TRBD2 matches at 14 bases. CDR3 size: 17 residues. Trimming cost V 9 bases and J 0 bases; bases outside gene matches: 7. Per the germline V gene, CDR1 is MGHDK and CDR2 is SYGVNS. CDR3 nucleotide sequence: TGTGCCAGTTTCGGGACTAGCGGGAGAGCCTCCTACAATGAGCAGTTCTTC. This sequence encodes CASFGTSGRASYNEQFF.

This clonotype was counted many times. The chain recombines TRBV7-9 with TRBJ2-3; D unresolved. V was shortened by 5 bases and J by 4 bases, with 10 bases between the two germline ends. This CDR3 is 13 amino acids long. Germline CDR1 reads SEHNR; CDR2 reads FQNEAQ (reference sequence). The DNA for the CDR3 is TGTGCCAGCAGCGCCATCCTCGCAGATACGCAGTATTTT. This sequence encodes CASSAILADTQYF. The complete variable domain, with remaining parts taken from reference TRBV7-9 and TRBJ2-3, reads DTGVSQNPRHKITKRGQNVTFRCDPISEHNRLYWYRQTLGQGPEFLTYFQNEAQLEKSRLLSDRFSAERPKGSFSTLEIQRTEQGDSAMYLCASSAILADTQYFGPGTRLTVL.

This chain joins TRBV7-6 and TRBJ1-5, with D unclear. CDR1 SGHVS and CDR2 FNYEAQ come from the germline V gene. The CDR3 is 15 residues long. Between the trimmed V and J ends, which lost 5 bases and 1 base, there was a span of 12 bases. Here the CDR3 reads CASSPTMGSNQPQHF. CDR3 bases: TGTGCCAGCAGCCCTACAATGGGCAGCAATCAGCCCCAGCATTTT.

This CDR3 reads CASSVLDRGNYGYTF. CDR3 nucleotide sequence: TGTGCCAGCAGCGTCCTCGACAGGGGGAACTATGGCTACACCTTC. The chain combines TRBV9 with TRBJ1-2; 9 bases map to TRBD1. V lost 2 bases, J lost 2 bases, and 4 bases stayed unmatched. The germline V gene encodes CDR1 SGDLS and CDR2 YYNGEE. CDR3 length: 15 amino acids.

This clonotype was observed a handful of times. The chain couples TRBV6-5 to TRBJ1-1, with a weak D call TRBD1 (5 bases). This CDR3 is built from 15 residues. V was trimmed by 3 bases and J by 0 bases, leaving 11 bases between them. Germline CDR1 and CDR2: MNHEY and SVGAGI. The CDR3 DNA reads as TGTGCCAGCAGTTATTCAGCAGGGCTGAACACTGAAGCTTTCTTT. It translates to CASSYSAGLNTEAFF.

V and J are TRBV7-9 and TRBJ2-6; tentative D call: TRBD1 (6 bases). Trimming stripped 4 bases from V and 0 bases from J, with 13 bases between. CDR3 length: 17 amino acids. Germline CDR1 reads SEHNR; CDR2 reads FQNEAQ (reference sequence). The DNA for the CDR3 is TGTGCCAGCAGCTCCCGGGACAATCTCTCTGGGGCCAACGTCCTGACTTTC. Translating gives CASSSRDNLSGANVLTF.

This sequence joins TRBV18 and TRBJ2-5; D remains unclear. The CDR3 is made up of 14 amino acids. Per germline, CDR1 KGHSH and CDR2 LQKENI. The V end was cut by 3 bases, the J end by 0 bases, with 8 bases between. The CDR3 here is CASSPAAYQETQYF. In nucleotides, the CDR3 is TGTGCCAGCTCACCCGCCGCATACCAAGAGACCCAGTACTTC.

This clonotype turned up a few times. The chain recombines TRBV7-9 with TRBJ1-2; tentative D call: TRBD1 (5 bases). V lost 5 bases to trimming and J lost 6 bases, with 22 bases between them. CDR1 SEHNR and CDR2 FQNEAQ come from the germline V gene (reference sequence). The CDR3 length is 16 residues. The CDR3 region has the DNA TGTGCCAGCAGCCCCCAGGGTGCAGGGTTTCTTCATGGCTACACCTTC. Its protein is CASSPQGAGFLHGYTF.

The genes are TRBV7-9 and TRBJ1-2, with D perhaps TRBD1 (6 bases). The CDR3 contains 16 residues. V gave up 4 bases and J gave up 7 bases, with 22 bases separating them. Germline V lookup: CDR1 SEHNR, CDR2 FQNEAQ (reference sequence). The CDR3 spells CASSSAQGLKMSGYTF. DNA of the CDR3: TGTGCCAGCAGCTCCGCACAGGGTTTGAAGATGAGTGGCTACACCTTC. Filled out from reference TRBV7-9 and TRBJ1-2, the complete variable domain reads DTGVSQNPRHKITKRGQNVTFRCDPISEHNRLYWYRQTLGQGPEFLTYFQNEAQLEKSRLLSDRFSAERPKGSFSTLEIQRTEQGDSAMYLCASSSAQGLKMSGYTFGSGTRLTVV.

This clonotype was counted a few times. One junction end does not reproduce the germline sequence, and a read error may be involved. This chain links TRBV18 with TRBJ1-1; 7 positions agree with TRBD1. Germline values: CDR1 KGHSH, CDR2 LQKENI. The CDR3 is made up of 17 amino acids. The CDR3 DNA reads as TGTGCCAGCTCACCAACCGGGACAGATCTACTGAAGACTGAAGCTTTCTTT. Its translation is CASSPTGTDLLKTEAFF.

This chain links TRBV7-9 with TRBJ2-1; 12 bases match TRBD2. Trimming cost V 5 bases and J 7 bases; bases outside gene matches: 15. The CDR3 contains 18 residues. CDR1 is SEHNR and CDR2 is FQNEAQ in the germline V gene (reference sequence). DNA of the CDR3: TGTGCCAGCAGCCCTAGCGGGGGGGCCTATACAGGGGGGAATGAGCAGTTCTTC. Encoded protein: CASSPSGGAYTGGNEQFF.